Sequencing of this T cell receptor beta chain was carried out in a study of radiotherapy plus CTLA-4 blockade in lung cancer. This CDR3 contains 15 residues. This clone was seen only a few times. Using immunoSEQ multiplex PCR, the repertoire was profiled, and TCRdb retains in-frame clones only, with some absent. The sample lists about 98,000 clones, around 83% occurring once. The specimen was peripheral blood, collected from a patient treated with radiotherapy plus ipilimumab. The V and J genes are TRBV21-1 and TRBJ1-1. TRBV21-1 is labeled a pseudogene. This sequence was found in a human donor with non-small cell lung cancer who had a partial response to radiotherapy plus ipilimumab. DNA for the CDR3: TGTGCCAGCGAACAAGGAGAAGGGGAGGAGACTGAAGCTTTCTTT. Protein: CASEQGEGEETEAFF.